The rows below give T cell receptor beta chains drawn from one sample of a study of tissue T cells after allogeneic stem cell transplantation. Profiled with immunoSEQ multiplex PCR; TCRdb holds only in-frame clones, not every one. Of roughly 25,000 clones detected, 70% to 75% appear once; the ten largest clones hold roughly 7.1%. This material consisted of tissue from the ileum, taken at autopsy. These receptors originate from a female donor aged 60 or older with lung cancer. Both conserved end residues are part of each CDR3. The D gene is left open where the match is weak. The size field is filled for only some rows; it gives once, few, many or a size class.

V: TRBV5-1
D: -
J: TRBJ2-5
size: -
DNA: TGCGCCAGCAGCATTGACTGGGAGACCCAGTACTTC
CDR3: CASSIDWETQYF

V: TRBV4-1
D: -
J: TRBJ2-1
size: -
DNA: TGCGCCAGCAGCCAAGAAGGGCGCGGGACTGGGAAGTACAATGAGCAGTTCTTC
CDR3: CASSQEGRGTGKYNEQFF

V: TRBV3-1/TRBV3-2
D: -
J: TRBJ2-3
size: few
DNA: TGTGCCAGCAGCCTCGAAGGCTGGACAGATACGCAGTATTTT
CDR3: CASSLEGWTDTQYF

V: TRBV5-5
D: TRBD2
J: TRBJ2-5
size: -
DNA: TGTGCCAGCAGCCCGAGGACTAGCGGGGGGGCTGGGGAGACCCAGTACTTC
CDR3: CASSPRTSGGAGETQYF

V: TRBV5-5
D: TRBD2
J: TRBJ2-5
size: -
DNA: TGTGCCAGCAGCTATGGACTAGCGGGAGTAGAGACCCAGTACTTC
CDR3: CASSYGLAGVETQYF

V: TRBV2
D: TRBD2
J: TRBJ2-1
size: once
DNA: TGTGCCAGTCGGACTAGCGGCGCGAATGAGCAGTTCTTC
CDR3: CASRTSGANEQFF

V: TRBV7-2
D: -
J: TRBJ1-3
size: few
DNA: TGTGCCAGCAGCTTATCCACTCGAGGTGCCTCTGGAAACACCATATATTTT
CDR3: CASSLSTRGASGNTIYF

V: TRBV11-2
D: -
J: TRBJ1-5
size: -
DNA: TGTGCCAGCAGCTGGACCGGTGGGGGCGATCAGCCCCAGCATTTT
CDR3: CASSWTGGGDQPQHF

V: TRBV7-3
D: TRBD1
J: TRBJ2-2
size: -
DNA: TGTGCCAGCAGCCCCACGGCAGGACAGGCCGGGGAGCTGTTTTTT
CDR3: CASSPTAGQAGELFF

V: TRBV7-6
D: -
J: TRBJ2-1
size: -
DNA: TGTGCCAGCAGCCCACCGCCCGGAGTGGGCAATGAGCAGTTCTTC
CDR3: CASSPPPGVGNEQFF

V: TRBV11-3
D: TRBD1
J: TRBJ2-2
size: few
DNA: TGTGGGACAGGGGGAGTTAGCGGGGAGCTGTTTTTT
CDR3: CGTGGVSGELFF

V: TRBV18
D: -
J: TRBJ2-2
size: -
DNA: TGTGCCAGCTCATCAAGTGGACAGCCATCGAACACCGGGGAGCTGTTTTTT
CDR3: CASSSSGQPSNTGELFF